These 30 T cell receptor beta chains were sequenced from one sample in a study of blood T cell repertoires in COVID-19. Generated by immunoSEQ multiplex PCR, the TCRdb table keeps only in-frame clones and is missing some. Of about 15,000 clones in the sample, around four fifths were seen once. Source material: peripheral blood. Every receptor here comes from a man in his 70s with acute or convalescent COVID-19.

The J gene is TRBJ1-1, the V gene TRBV2; no firm D call. From germline, CDR1 is SNHLY and CDR2 FYNNEI. This CDR3 has 14 amino acids. The germline V and J ends were trimmed by 8 bases and 0 bases, with 13 bases remaining between them. The CDR3 here is CASGREQLNTEAFF. CDR3 sequence (DNA): TGTGCCAGCGGACGGGAACAGTTGAACACTGAAGCTTTCTTT.

The J gene is TRBJ2-7, the V gene TRBV29-1, with 11 bases lining up with TRBD2. CDR1 and CDR2 from the germline V gene are SQVTM and ANQGSEA. V shed 7 bases and J 2 bases; nucleotides not matched to a gene: 4. The CDR3 has 13 residues. Here the CDR3 DNA reads TGCAGCGCAGATAGCGGGGGGGCCTACGAGCAGTACTTC. Translation gives CSADSGGAYEQYF.

The chain is built from TRBV5-1 and TRBJ2-3, with D possibly matching TRBD1 (5 bases). The CDR3 spans 14 residues. The V end was cut by 0 bases, the J end by 2 bases, with 7 bases between. Looked up from germline, CDR1 is SGHRS and CDR2 is YFSETQ. The CDR3 DNA is TGCGCCAGCAGCTTGGGACAGTCCACAGATACGCAGTATTTT. As protein: CASSLGQSTDTQYF.

The chain has TRBV7-9 and TRBJ2-1; D is unclear. CDR1 is SEHNR and CDR2 is FQNEAQ in the germline V gene (reference sequence). Trimming shortened V by 2 bases and J by 7 bases, and 9 bases separated the two germline ends. The CDR3 has 13 amino acids. DNA of the CDR3: TGTGCCAGCAGCTTAACGGGTCCGAATGAGCAGTTCTTC. Its translation: CASSLTGPNEQFF.

The genes are TRBV7-9 and TRBJ2-3, with D maybe TRBD2 (7 bases). Trimming shortened V by 5 bases and J by 5 bases, and 23 bases separated the two germline ends. The germline gives CDR1 SEHNR, CDR2 FQNEAQ (reference sequence). This CDR3 spans 17 amino acids. CDR3 nucleotide sequence: TGTGCCAGCAGCCCGGGGGGCGGGGCCCGAGGGGGAGATACGCAGTATTTT. Its translation: CASSPGGGARGGDTQYF.

The chain joins TRBV6-1 to TRBJ1-1; D not certain. The CDR3 has 12 amino acids. From germline, CDR1 is MNHNS and CDR2 SASEGT. Deletions cut 1 base from V and 10 bases from J, with 10 bases between. The CDR3 spells CASSEEPFLAFF. CDR3 nucleotide sequence: TGTGCCAGCAGTGAAGAGCCTTTTTTAGCTTTCTTT.

The chain carries TRBV5-6 and TRBJ2-1, with a weak D call TRBD1 (5 bases). The V end was cut by 6 bases, the J end by 8 bases, with 12 bases between. The CDR3 sequence is 12 residues long. Germline V CDR1 and CDR2: SGHDT, YYEEEE. The CDR3 spells CASKESRDEQFF. CDR3 nucleotides: TGTGCCAGCAAGGAAAGCAGGGATGAGCAGTTCTTC.

The V call is TRBV29-1, the J call TRBJ1-5, with D perhaps matching TRBD1 (6 bases). This CDR3 comprises 14 residues. Germline V gene sequence: CDR1 SQVTM, CDR2 ANQGSEA. Trimming cost V 2 bases and J 1 base, with 9 bases left between them. DNA for the CDR3: TGCAGCGTTGAAACAGGGATCAGCAATCAGCCCCAGCATTTT. Protein: CSVETGISNQPQHF.

By share, this clone counts as medium-sized (0.01 to 0.1%). CDR3 region: CASSFDRASNQPQHF. As DNA, the CDR3 is TGTGCCAGCAGCTTCGACAGGGCGAGCAATCAGCCCCAGCATTTT. V usage is TRBV7-2 and J usage is TRBJ1-5; the match to TRBD1 covers 7 bases. J gave up 1 base and V 3 bases, and 3 bases lay outside the gene matches. The CDR3 length is 15 residues. Germline CDR1 and CDR2: SGHTA and FQGNSA.

This chain joins TRBV14 and TRBJ2-7; 10 nucleotides align to TRBD2. The V and J ends lost 4 bases and 2 bases, in that order; junction bases with no gene match: 5. The length of the CDR3 is 15 residues. Germline V gene data show CDR1 as SGHDN and CDR2 as FVKESK. The chain's CDR3 is CASSPGTSVPYEQYF. DNA of the CDR3: TGTGCCAGCAGCCCCGGGACTAGCGTACCCTACGAGCAGTACTTC.

This chain links TRBV7-2 with TRBJ2-3; no clear D gene. This CDR3 is built from 14 residues. Germline CDR1 SGHTA, CDR2 FQGNSA. V gave up 1 base and J gave up 4 bases, with 9 bases separating them. DNA for the CDR3: TGTGCCAGCAGCTTAGACGATTCGGCAGATACGCAGTATTTT. Its translation: CASSLDDSADTQYF.

This chain uses TRBV28 with TRBJ1-2, with D possibly being TRBD1 (5 bases). Germline V lookup: CDR1 MDHEN, CDR2 SYDVKM. CDR3 length: 12 residues. Trimming stripped 8 bases from V and 8 bases from J, with 15 bases between. In nucleotides, the CDR3 is TGTGCCAGCGCGGACATGTCAAAGGGCTACACCTTC. It is translated as CASADMSKGYTF.

This clone was detected a few times. The rearrangement uses TRBV4-3 and TRBJ2-2, with 12 nucleotides matching TRBD2. The CDR3 totals 18 residues. CDR1 and CDR2 (germline): LGHNA, YSLEER. Unmatched junction bases numbered 10, after V lost 5 bases and J lost 3 bases. The CDR3 reads CASSYLAGGPRDTGELFF. CDR3 nucleotides: TGCGCCAGCAGCTATCTAGCGGGGGGGCCGCGGGACACCGGGGAGCTGTTTTTT.

The chain is built from TRBV10-3 and TRBJ2-5; 8 nucleotides line up with TRBD2. Germline lookup yields CDR1 ENHRY and CDR2 SYGVKD. V lost 5 bases and J lost 5; bases outside the gene matches: 10. The CDR3 is made up of 15 amino acids. The CDR3 coding sequence is TGTGCCATCAGTCTTCTGGGTAGCGGGGAGGAGACCCAGTACTTC. This codes for CAISLLGSGEETQYF.

The gene calls are TRBV5-6 and TRBJ1-5; D perhaps matches TRBD1 (5 bases). CDR3 length: 13 amino acids. Germline V gives CDR1 SGHDT, CDR2 YYEEEE. V shed 2 bases and J shed 7 bases, with 10 bases lying between them. The CDR3 sequence: CASSLGARQPQHF. The CDR3, as DNA: TGTGCCAGCAGCTTAGGGGCACGGCAGCCCCAGCATTTT.

The J gene is TRBJ2-7, the V gene TRBV13; D not resolved. Germline CDR1 is PRHDT and CDR2 is FYEKMQ (reference sequence). There are 13 residues in the CDR3. V dropped 1 base and J dropped 10 bases, with 14 bases sitting between them. CDR3 sequence (DNA): TGTGCCAGCAGCTTAGTCCTGGTCGGCGGACAGTACTTC. This sequence encodes CASSLVLVGGQYF.

The chain is built from TRBV19 and TRBJ1-4; D is possibly TRBD1 (5 bases). CDR1 is LNHDA and CDR2 is SQIVND in the germline V gene (reference sequence). The CDR3 sequence is 14 residues long. The V end was cut by 5 bases, the J end by 8 bases, with 15 bases between. CDR3 nucleotide sequence: TGTGCCAGTAGTCTCGGGGGTCTTACGGAAAAACTGTTTTTT. It is translated as CASSLGGLTEKLFF.

The genes are TRBV28 and TRBJ1-1, with unresolved D. The germline CDR1 and CDR2 sequences are MDHEN and SYDVKM. The length of the CDR3 is 11 residues. Trimming removed 3 bases from V and 5 bases from J, with 4 bases in between. CDR3: CASSFYTEAFF. The DNA of the CDR3 is TGTGCCAGCAGTTTTTATACTGAAGCTTTCTTT.

The chain carries TRBV6-5 and TRBJ1-4; 7 nucleotides line up with TRBD1. Germline V gene sequence: CDR1 MNHEY, CDR2 SVGAGI. After removal of 5 bases from V and 5 bases from J, the junction contained 5 bases not matched to a gene. The CDR3 consists of 14 residues. The CDR3 DNA reads as TGTGCCAGCAGTCCCGGGACAGCGAATGAAAAACTGTTTTTT. The encoded protein is CASSPGTANEKLFF.

The chain is built from TRBV6-5 and TRBJ2-2; a possible D gene is TRBD1 (6 bases). V was pared by 6 bases and J by 5 bases, with 10 bases between. The CDR3 has 13 residues. The germline V gene has CDR1 MNHEY and CDR2 SVGAGI. As DNA, the CDR3 is TGTGCCAGCAGCCCCCAGGGGACCGGGGAGCTGTTTTTT. Residues: CASSPQGTGELFF.

The chain has TRBV19 and TRBJ2-1; 7 nucleotides align to TRBD2. The CDR3 runs 15 residues. In germline, CDR1 is LNHDA, CDR2 SQIVND (reference sequence). V was clipped by 4 bases and J by 7 bases; unmatched bases: 10. The CDR3 coding sequence is TGTGCCAGTAGTACTAGCGGAGGGGTATCTAATGAGCAGTTCTTC. It specifies CASSTSGGVSNEQFF.

The CDR3 DNA is TGTGCCAGCAGGTTACAGGGCCTGGGCACTGAAGCTTTCTTT. Translation gives CASRLQGLGTEAFF. J is TRBJ1-1 and V is TRBV7-8, with a possible D match to TRBD1 (6 bases). Germline lookup yields CDR1 SGHVS and CDR2 FQNEAQ. Trimming removed 6 bases at V and 4 bases at J, with 15 bases between. There are 14 residues in the CDR3.

The CDR3 DNA reads TGTGCCAGCTCACCCCGACAGGGATTGCAGCCCCAGCATTTT. This encodes CASSPRQGLQPQHF. The chain uses TRBV18 and TRBJ1-5, with TRBD1 identical over 7 bases. Germline CDR1 is KGHSH and CDR2 is LQKENI. The CDR3 totals 14 residues. The trim removed 3 bases at V and 7 bases at J, leaving 6 bases unmatched.

The chain links TRBV7-2 to TRBJ2-3; 11 bases line up with TRBD2. The CDR3 consists of 15 residues. V trimming: 5 bases; J trimming: 5 bases; junction bases outside the gene matches: 6. CDR1 and CDR2 (germline): SGHTA, FQGNSA. The DNA for the CDR3 is TGTGCCAGCAGCCTGAAGCTAGCGGGGGGAGATACGCAGTATTTT. Residues: CASSLKLAGGDTQYF.

This clone was seen a handful of times. This chain connects TRBV10-2 to TRBJ1-2, with TRBD1 identical over 8 bases. Germline lookup yields CDR1 WSHSY and CDR2 SAAADI. This CDR3 contains 14 residues. J lost 2 bases, V lost 5 bases, and 4 bases had no gene match. This CDR3 is CASSPGTGNYGYTF. The CDR3 DNA reads TGCGCCAGCAGTCCCGGGACAGGAAACTATGGCTACACCTTC.

The chain has TRBV15 and TRBJ2-1; D is perhaps TRBD1 (6 bases). Germline V lookup: CDR1 LNHNV, CDR2 YYDKDF (reference sequence). CDR3 length equals 17 residues. Between the trimmed V and J ends, which lost 4 bases and 5 bases, there was a span of 21 bases. Written as DNA, the CDR3 is TGTGCCACCAGCACTACCCACGGGACATCCGCTCACAATGAGCAGTTCTTC. Translation gives CATSTTHGTSAHNEQFF.

The V call is TRBV18, the J call TRBJ2-3, with 8 nucleotides matching TRBD2. In germline, CDR1 is KGHSH, CDR2 LQKENI. The length of the CDR3 is 16 residues. The V segment lost 3 bases and the J segment 1 base; nucleotides outside the gene matches: 6. Written as DNA, the CDR3 is TGTGCCAGCTCACCCTCTAGAGCGGGAGGCACAGATACGCAGTATTTT. Translation gives CASSPSRAGGTDTQYF.

This clone was counted only a few times. The chain joins TRBV10-3 to TRBJ1-1; D gene unclear. There are 15 residues in the CDR3. Deletions cut 8 bases from V and 5 bases from J, with 21 bases between. CDR1 is ENHRY, CDR2 SYGVKD, per germline. The CDR3: CAIAGRSGGMTEAFF. For the CDR3, the DNA is TGTGCCATCGCTGGGAGATCTGGAGGGATGACTGAAGCTTTCTTT.

The J gene is TRBJ2-1, the V gene TRBV19, with 9 positions matching TRBD2. The CDR3 covers 18 residues. V was pared by 3 bases and J by 0 bases, with 9 bases of the junction left unmatched. CDR1 and CDR2 (germline): LNHDA, SQIVND (reference sequence). The CDR3 sequence is CASSISGVSGSSYNEQFF. The CDR3 bases are TGTGCCAGTAGTATCTCAGGGGTTAGCGGGAGCTCCTACAATGAGCAGTTCTTC.

V is TRBV7-2 and J is TRBJ2-3; the match to TRBD2 covers 10 bases. Germline trimming cut 1 base from V and 5 bases from J; bases unmatched to any gene: 9. CDR3 length equals 17 residues. CDR1 is SGHTA and CDR2 is FQGNSA in the germline V gene. CDR3 in amino acids: CASSLETLAGGRDTQYF. DNA for the CDR3: TGTGCCAGCAGCTTAGAGACCTTAGCGGGAGGAAGAGATACGCAGTATTTT.